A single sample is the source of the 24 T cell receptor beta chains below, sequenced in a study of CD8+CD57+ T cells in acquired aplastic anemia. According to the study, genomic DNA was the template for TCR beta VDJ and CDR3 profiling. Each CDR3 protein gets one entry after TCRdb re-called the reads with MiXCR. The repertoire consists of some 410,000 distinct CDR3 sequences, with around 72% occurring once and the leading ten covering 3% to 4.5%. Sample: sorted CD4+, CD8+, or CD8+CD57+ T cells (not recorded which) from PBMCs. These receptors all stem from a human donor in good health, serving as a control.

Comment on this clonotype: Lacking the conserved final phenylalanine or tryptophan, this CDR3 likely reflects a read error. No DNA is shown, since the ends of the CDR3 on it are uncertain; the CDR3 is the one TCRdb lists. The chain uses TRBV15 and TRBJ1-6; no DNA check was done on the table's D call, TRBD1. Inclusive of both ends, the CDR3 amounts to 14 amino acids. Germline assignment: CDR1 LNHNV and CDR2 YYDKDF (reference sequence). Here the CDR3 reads CATSFPGSNAPPHG.

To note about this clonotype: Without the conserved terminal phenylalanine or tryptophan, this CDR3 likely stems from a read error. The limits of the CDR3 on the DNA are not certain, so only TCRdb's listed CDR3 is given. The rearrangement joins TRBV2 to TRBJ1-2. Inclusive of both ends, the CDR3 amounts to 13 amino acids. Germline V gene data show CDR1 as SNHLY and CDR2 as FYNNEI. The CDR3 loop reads CASSREGDYTGEL.

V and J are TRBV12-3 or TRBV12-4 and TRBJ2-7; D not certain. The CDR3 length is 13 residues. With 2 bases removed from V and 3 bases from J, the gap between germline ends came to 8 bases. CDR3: CASSLTANYEQYF. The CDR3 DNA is TGTGCCAGCAGTTTAACGGCTAACTACGAGCAGTACTTC.

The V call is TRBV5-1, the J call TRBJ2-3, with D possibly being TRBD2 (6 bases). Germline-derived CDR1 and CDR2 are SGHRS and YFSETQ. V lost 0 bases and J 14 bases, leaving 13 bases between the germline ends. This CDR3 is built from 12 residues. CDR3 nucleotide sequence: TGCGCCAGCAGCTTGGTGGAGGGTGGTGGGTATTTT. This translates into CASSLVEGGGYF.

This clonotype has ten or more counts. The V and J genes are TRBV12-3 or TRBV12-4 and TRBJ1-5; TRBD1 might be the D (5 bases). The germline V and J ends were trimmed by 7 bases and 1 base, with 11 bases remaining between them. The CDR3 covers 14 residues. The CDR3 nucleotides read TGTGCCAGCACCCCCCGGGGCAGCAATCAGCCCCAGCATTTT. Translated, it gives CASTPRGSNQPQHF.

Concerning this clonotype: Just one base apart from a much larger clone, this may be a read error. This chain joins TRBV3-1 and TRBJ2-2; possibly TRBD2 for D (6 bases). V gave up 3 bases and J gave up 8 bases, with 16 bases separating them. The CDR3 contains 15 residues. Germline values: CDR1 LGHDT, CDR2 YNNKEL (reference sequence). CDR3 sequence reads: CASSQPLPGEGELFF. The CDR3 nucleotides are TGTGCCAGCAGCCAGCCCTTACCGGGGGAAGGGGAGCTGTTTTTT.

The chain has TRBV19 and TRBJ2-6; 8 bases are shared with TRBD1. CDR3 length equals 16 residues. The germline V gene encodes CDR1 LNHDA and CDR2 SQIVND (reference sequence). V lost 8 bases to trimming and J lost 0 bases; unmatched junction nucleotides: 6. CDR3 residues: CASGGDRSSGANVLTF. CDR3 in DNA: TGTGCCAGTGGAGGGGACAGGTCCTCTGGGGCCAACGTCCTGACTTTC.

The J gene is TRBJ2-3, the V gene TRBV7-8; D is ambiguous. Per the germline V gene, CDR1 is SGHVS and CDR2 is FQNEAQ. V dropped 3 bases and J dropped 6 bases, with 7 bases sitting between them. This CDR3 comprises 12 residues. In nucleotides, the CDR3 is TGTGCCAGCAGCTTCTTGTGGGATACGCAGTATTTT. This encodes CASSFLWDTQYF.

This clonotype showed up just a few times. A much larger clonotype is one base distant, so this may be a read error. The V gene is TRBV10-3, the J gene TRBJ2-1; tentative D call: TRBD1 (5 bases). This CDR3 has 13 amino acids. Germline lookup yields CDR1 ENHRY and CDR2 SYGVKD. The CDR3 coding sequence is TGTGCCATCAGTGAGTCAGGGGCTATTGAGCGGTTCTTC. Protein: CAISESGAIERFF.

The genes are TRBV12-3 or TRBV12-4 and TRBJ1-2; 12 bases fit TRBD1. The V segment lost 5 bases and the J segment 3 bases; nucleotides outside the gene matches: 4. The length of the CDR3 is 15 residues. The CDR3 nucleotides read TGTGCCAGCAGTCCGGGACAGGGGGCGGACTATGGCTACACCTTC. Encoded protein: CASSPGQGADYGYTF.

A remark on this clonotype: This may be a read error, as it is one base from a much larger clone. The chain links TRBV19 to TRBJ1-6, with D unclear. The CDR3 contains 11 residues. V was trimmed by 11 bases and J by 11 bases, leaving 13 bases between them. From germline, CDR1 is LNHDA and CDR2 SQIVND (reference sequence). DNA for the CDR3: TGTGCCTGGAGTCCCCGGACACCCCTCCACTTT. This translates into CAWSPRTPLHF.

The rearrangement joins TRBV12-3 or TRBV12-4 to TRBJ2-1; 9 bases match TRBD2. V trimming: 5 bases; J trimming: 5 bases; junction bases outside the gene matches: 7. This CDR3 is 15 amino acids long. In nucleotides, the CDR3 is TGTGCCAGCAGTGCCGGGACTAGCAGAGACAATGAGCAGTTCTTC. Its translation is CASSAGTSRDNEQFF.

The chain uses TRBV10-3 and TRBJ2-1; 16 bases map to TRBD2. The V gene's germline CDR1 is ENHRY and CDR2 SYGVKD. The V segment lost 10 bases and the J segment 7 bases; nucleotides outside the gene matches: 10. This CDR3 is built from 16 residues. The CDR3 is CATPPGLAGGFNEQFF. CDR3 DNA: TGTGCCACCCCGCCGGGACTAGCGGGGGGGTTTAATGAGCAGTTCTTC.

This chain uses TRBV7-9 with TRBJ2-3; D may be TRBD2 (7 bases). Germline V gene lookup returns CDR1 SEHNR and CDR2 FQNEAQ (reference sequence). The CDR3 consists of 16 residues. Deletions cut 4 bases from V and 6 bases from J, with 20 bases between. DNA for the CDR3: TGTGCCAGCAGCTGCACAAGAGGGGGGGAATGGGATACGCAGTATTTT. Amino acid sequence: CASSCTRGGEWDTQYF.

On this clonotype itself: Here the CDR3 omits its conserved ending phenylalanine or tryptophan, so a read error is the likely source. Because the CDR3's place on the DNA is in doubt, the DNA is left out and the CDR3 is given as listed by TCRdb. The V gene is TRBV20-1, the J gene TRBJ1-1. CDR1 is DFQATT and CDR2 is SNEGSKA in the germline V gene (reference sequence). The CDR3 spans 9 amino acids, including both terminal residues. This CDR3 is CSARGRSNR.

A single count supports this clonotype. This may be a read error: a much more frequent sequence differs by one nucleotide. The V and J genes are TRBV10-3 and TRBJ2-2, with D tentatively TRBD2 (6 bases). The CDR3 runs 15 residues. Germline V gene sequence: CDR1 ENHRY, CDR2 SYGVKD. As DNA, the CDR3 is TGTGCCAGCAGTTACCGGGGGTCGACCACCGGGGAGCTGCTTTTT. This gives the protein CASSYRGSTTGELLF.

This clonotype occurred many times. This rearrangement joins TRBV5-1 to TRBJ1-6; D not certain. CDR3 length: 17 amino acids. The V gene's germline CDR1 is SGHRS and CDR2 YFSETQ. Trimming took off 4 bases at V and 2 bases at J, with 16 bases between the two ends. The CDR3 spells CASSTLTGVTYNSPLHF. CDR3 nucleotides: TGCGCCAGCAGCACTTTGACGGGCGTAACCTATAATTCACCCCTCCACTTT.

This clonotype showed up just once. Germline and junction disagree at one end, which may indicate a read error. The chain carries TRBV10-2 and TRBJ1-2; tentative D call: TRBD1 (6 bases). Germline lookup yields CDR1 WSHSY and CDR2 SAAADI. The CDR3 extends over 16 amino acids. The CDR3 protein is CAIAAVQGSANYFYTF. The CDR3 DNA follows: TGTGCCATCGCTGCGGTGCAGGGGTCCGCTAACTATTTCTACACCTTC.

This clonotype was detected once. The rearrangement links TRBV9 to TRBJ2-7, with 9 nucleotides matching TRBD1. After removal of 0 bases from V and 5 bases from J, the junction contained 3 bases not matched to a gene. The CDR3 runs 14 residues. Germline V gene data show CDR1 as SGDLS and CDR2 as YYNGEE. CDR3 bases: TGTGCCAGCAGCGTAGTTAGGACAGGGGACGAGCAGTACTTC. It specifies CASSVVRTGDEQYF.

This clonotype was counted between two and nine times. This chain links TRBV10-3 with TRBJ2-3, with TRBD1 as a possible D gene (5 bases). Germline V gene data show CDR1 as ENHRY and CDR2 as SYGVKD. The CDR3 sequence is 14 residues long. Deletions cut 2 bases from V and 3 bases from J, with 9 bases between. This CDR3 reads CAISEPGQTDTQYF. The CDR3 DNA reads TGTGCCATCAGTGAGCCCGGACAAACAGATACGCAGTATTTT.

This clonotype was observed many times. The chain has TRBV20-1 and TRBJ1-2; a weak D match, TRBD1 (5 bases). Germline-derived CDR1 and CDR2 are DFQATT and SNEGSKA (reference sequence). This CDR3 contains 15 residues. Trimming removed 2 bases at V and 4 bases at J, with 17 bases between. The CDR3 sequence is CSARTRDGNVYGYTF. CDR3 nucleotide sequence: TGCAGTGCTAGAACCCGGGACGGCAATGTCTATGGCTACACCTTC.

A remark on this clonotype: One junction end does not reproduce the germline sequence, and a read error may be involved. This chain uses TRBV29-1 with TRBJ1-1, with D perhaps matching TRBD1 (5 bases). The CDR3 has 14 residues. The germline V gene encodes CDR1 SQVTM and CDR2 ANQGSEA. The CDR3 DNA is TGCAGTGTTGAAGGGACTCAGAGCACAGATGCGCATTATTTC. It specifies CSVEGTQSTDAHYF.

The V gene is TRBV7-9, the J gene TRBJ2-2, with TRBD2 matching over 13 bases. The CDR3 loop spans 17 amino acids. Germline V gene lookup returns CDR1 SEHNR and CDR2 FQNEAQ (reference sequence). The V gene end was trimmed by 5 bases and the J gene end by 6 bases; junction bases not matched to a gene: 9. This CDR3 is CASSRGLAGATPGELFF. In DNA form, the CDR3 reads TGTGCCAGCAGCCGAGGACTAGCGGGGGCAACCCCCGGGGAGCTGTTTTTT.

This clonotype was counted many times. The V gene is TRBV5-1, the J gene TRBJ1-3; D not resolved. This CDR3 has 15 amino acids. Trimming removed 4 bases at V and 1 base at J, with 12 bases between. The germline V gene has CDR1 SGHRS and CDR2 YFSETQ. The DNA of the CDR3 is TGCGCCAGCAGCGCGTACCCTGGTTCTGGAAACACCATATATTTT. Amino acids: CASSAYPGSGNTIYF.